These 30 T cell receptor beta chains share one sample of origin, sequenced in a study of technical replicates of blood from several donors. The table came from immunoSEQ multiplex PCR; TCRdb's copy has only in-frame clones and leaves some out. In the table there are approximately 70,000 clones, 90% to 95% of which are singletons. The sequencing sample was made of T cells isolated from PBMCs. The receptors here all came from a human donor in good health.

This clone appeared once. The V and J genes are TRBV11-3 and TRBJ2-7; the D gene is possibly TRBD1 (6 bases). CDR1 is SGHNT, CDR2 YENEEA, per germline. The CDR3 contains 14 residues. The germline V and J ends were trimmed by 2 bases and 0 bases, with 8 bases remaining between them. The CDR3 DNA reads as TGTGCCAGCAGCTTACAGGGGTCCTCCTACGAGCAGTACTTC. This translates into CASSLQGSSYEQYF.

To note about this clone: Germline and junction disagree at one end, which may indicate a read error. The J gene is TRBJ2-1, the V gene TRBV9; 10 nucleotides align to TRBD2. The CDR3 runs to 17 residues. Germline values: CDR1 SGDLS, CDR2 YYNGEE. CDR3 DNA sequence: TGTGCCAGCGGCGTAGCTTTAGCGGGAGGCTCCTACAATGAGCAGTTCTTC. Translating it yields CASGVALAGGSYNEQFF.

V gene TRBV2 combines with J gene TRBJ1-2; a weak D match, TRBD1 (5 bases). This CDR3 contains 14 residues. Trimming took off 4 bases at V and 4 bases at J, with 13 bases between the two ends. Germline loops: CDR1 SNHLY, CDR2 FYNNEI. CDR3 DNA sequence: TGTGCCAGCAGTGCCGGTGAAGGGGCCTATGGCTACACCTTC. It translates to CASSAGEGAYGYTF.

This chain joins TRBV27 and TRBJ1-5; 8 nucleotides agree with TRBD1. Per the germline V gene, CDR1 is MNHEY and CDR2 is SMNVEV (reference sequence). J was trimmed by 6 bases and V by 2 bases; bases with no gene match: 3. The CDR3 is 14 residues long. The CDR3 nucleotides read TGTGCCAGCAGTTTAGGACAGGGAGGTCAGCCCCAGCATTTT. Translated: CASSLGQGGQPQHF.

This clone was observed a single time. The chain uses TRBV19 and TRBJ1-1; no firm D call. This CDR3 spans 14 amino acids. V gave up 6 bases and J gave up 0 bases, with 11 bases separating them. CDR1 and CDR2 (germline): LNHDA, SQIVND (reference sequence). CDR3 in amino acids: CASRATGLNTEAFF. For the CDR3, the DNA is TGTGCCAGTAGAGCAACCGGGTTGAACACTGAAGCTTTCTTT.

This clone was observed once. V is TRBV4-1 and J is TRBJ2-4; D perhaps matches TRBD1 (5 bases). The CDR3 sequence is 17 residues long. Trimming took 3 bases from V and 6 from J, leaving 21 bases between them. Germline V CDR1 and CDR2: MGHRA, YSYEKL. The CDR3 spells CASSQDNTLYNLNIQYF. In DNA, the CDR3 is TGCGCCAGCAGCCAGGACAATACCCTATATAACCTAAACATTCAGTACTTC.

The rearrangement joins TRBV7-2 to TRBJ2-7; D is unresolved. V was pared by 1 base and J by 0 bases, with 4 bases between. The V gene's germline CDR1 is SGHTA and CDR2 FQGNSA. The CDR3 loop spans 13 amino acids. The CDR3 nucleotides read TGTGCCAGCAGCTTAGAGAGCTCCTACGAGCAGTACTTC. Residues: CASSLESSYEQYF.

The chain combines TRBV18 with TRBJ1-3, with D uncertain. CDR3 length equals 14 residues. Per germline, CDR1 KGHSH and CDR2 LQKENI. The V and J ends lost 6 bases and 0 bases respectively, with 9 bases between them. CDR3 amino acids: CASSQSPSGNTIYF. The CDR3 DNA is TGTGCCAGCTCGCAGTCTCCCTCTGGAAACACCATATATTTT.

The chain uses TRBV27 and TRBJ2-5; 7 nucleotides line up with TRBD2. This CDR3 is built from 14 residues. Germline V CDR1 and CDR2: MNHEY, SMNVEV (reference sequence). Trimming took 3 bases from V and 1 from J; bases not matched to a gene: 2. The CDR3 DNA sequence: TGTGCCAGCAGTTTGGGAGGGACCCAAGAGACCCAGTACTTC. It codes for CASSLGGTQETQYF.

This CDR3 reads CASSYSGGGEPQHF. The DNA of the CDR3 is TGTGCCAGCAGTTACTCTGGGGGAGGAGAGCCCCAGCATTTT. This chain links TRBV6-5 with TRBJ1-5; maybe TRBD1 (5 bases). Trimming pared 0 bases from V and 8 bases from J, leaving 11 bases between. This CDR3 is built from 14 residues. CDR1 and CDR2 (germline): MNHEY, SVGAGI.

J is TRBJ2-7 and V is TRBV11-3, with 12 bases that match TRBD2. V trimming: 3 bases; J trimming: 0 bases; junction bases outside the gene matches: 9. The CDR3 contains 18 residues. Germline CDR1 SGHNT, CDR2 YENEEA. The CDR3 sequence is CASSFGGLAGGSSYEQYF. CDR3 DNA sequence: TGTGCCAGCAGCTTTGGGGGACTAGCGGGTGGGAGCTCCTACGAGCAGTACTTC.

This chain connects TRBV7-3 to TRBJ2-1; D remains ambiguous. Trimming took 0 bases from V and 0 from J, leaving 3 bases between them. The germline CDR1 and CDR2 sequences are SGHTA and FQGTGA. This CDR3 region has 14 residues. CDR3 DNA: TGTGCCAGCAGCTTAACTAGCTCCTACAATGAGCAGTTCTTC. Translation gives CASSLTSSYNEQFF.

The V call is TRBV7-6, the J call TRBJ2-7; 7 bases line up with TRBD2. Per the germline V gene, CDR1 is SGHVS and CDR2 is FNYEAQ. This CDR3 region has 14 residues. J lost 5 bases, V lost 0 bases, and 4 bases had no gene match. CDR3 protein: CASSLAQRENEQYF. The CDR3 bases are TGTGCCAGCAGCTTAGCGCAGCGGGAAAACGAGCAGTACTTC.

The V and J genes are TRBV2 and TRBJ2-5; the D is unclear. This CDR3 is built from 13 residues. Per germline, CDR1 SNHLY and CDR2 FYNNEI. The germline V and J ends were trimmed by 2 bases and 5 bases, with 9 bases remaining between them. In nucleotides, the CDR3 is TGTGCCAGCAGTGAATCTCGTATCGAGACCCAGTACTTC. It translates to CASSESRIETQYF.

The rearrangement joins TRBV7-9 to TRBJ1-1; D perhaps matches TRBD1 (6 bases). The germline CDR1 and CDR2 sequences are SEHNR and FQNEAQ (reference sequence). The V gene lost 2 bases and the J gene lost 5 bases, with 12 bases spanning the gap. CDR3 length: 14 amino acids. CDR3 region: CASSLTGLGTEAFF. The DNA of the CDR3 is TGTGCCAGCAGCTTAACAGGGTTGGGGACTGAAGCTTTCTTT.

The V gene is TRBV28, the J gene TRBJ1-3; the D is unclear. Trimming took 6 bases from V and 0 from J, leaving 18 bases between them. This CDR3 region has 17 residues. CDR1 MDHEN and CDR2 SYDVKM come from the germline V gene. The CDR3, as DNA: TGTGCCAGCAGCCGGGATTTGGGCTTAATCTCTGGAAACACCATATATTTT. This codes for CASSRDLGLISGNTIYF.

This chain joins TRBV14 and TRBJ1-4; 7 bases align to TRBD1. V dropped 6 bases and J dropped 7; count of bases not matched to a gene: 11. The CDR3 runs 15 residues. Germline CDR1 reads SGHDN; CDR2 reads FVKESK. The CDR3 region is CASSQLTGAAEKLFF. Written as DNA, the CDR3 is TGTGCCAGCAGTCAACTAACAGGGGCGGCTGAAAAACTGTTTTTT.

The genes are TRBV6-6 and TRBJ1-2; perhaps TRBD1 as D (6 bases). The ends were cut back, 5 bases at V and 2 bases at J, with 18 bases in the middle. Germline V CDR1 and CDR2: MNHNY, SVGAGI (reference sequence). This CDR3 spans 16 amino acids. CDR3 protein: CASSRGQFSSNYGYTF. CDR3 in DNA: TGTGCCAGCAGTCGTGGACAGTTCAGCTCAAACTATGGCTACACCTTC.

V is TRBV5-1 and J is TRBJ1-2; 11 nucleotides match TRBD1. The CDR3 is made up of 16 amino acids. V was clipped by 2 bases and J by 8 bases; unmatched bases: 11. Germline CDR1 SGHRS, CDR2 YFSETQ. The CDR3 sequence is CASSFRGGTGGEGYTF. The CDR3 DNA reads as TGCGCCAGCAGCTTTCGCGGCGGGACAGGGGGAGAGGGCTACACCTTC.

The chain links TRBV14 to TRBJ2-1; a weak D match, TRBD1 (7 bases). CDR1 and CDR2 from the germline V gene are SGHDN and FVKESK. This CDR3 is 16 amino acids long. The V end was cut by 2 bases, the J end by 10 bases, with 21 bases between. The CDR3 DNA reads TGTGCCAGCAGCCAATACGGGGGACAGCCTAAGGACGAGCAGTTCTTC. It is translated as CASSQYGGQPKDEQFF.

V and J are TRBV5-4 and TRBJ1-1; no reliable D call. The V gene lost 2 bases and the J gene lost 5 bases, with 16 bases spanning the gap. This CDR3 region has 15 residues. The V gene's germline CDR1 is SGHNT and CDR2 YYREEE (reference sequence). DNA of the CDR3: TGTGCCAGCAGCTTCTGGAGTTTTCAAGAAACTGAAGCTTTCTTT. It translates to CASSFWSFQETEAFF.

The chain recombines TRBV5-4 with TRBJ2-7, with 9 bases identical to TRBD2. The CDR3 contains 14 residues. Trimming cost V 4 bases and J 4 bases; bases outside gene matches: 6. Germline values: CDR1 SGHNT, CDR2 YYREEE (reference sequence). The CDR3 DNA reads as TGTGCCAGCAGCCTTAGCGGGAGACGTTACGAGCAGTACTTC. Translating it yields CASSLSGRRYEQYF. Drawing the rest from reference TRBV5-4 and TRBJ2-7, the complete variable domain is ETGVTQSPTHLIKTRGQQVTLRCSSQSGHNTVSWYQQALGQGPQFIFQYYREEENGRGNFPPRFSGLQFPNYSSELNVNALELDDSALYLCASSLSGRRYEQYFGPGTRLTVT.

The genes are TRBV7-8 and TRBJ2-7, with 8 bases fitting TRBD1. Germline V gene sequence: CDR1 SGHVS, CDR2 FQNEAQ. J lost 5 bases, V lost 5 bases, and 11 bases had no gene match. The CDR3 sequence is 15 residues long. The chain's CDR3 is CASSILDRANHEQYF. In nucleotides, the CDR3 is TGTGCCAGCAGCATATTGGACAGGGCGAACCACGAGCAGTACTTC.

The chain has TRBV4-2 and TRBJ2-7; TRBD2 matches 12 bases. This CDR3 has 19 residues. The V gene end was trimmed by 0 bases and the J gene end by 1 base; junction bases not matched to a gene: 10. Germline lookup yields CDR1 LGHNA and CDR2 YNFKEQ. In DNA form, the CDR3 reads TGTGCCAGCAGCCAAGATGAGCTAGCGGGAGGGCCGTGGTCCTACGAGCAGTACTTC. It codes for CASSQDELAGGPWSYEQYF.

This chain uses TRBV28 with TRBJ2-7, with D maybe TRBD1 (5 bases). The CDR3 spans 15 residues. Germline values: CDR1 MDHEN, CDR2 SYDVKM. Trimming cost V 4 bases and J 0 bases, with 13 bases left between them. CDR3 residues: CASSSGHWSSYEQYF. As DNA, the CDR3 is TGTGCCAGCAGTTCCGGACACTGGAGCTCCTACGAGCAGTACTTC.

The chain is built from TRBV5-4 and TRBJ2-3, with 7 bases identical to TRBD2. The CDR3 extends over 18 amino acids. Germline V lookup: CDR1 SGHNT, CDR2 YYREEE (reference sequence). With V trimmed by 0 bases and J by 5 bases, 15 bases remained unmatched. The chain's CDR3 is CASSLAEWSGTARDTQYF. Here the CDR3 DNA reads TGTGCCAGCAGCTTGGCCGAGTGGAGCGGGACTGCTCGAGATACGCAGTATTTT.

The chain carries TRBV9 and TRBJ1-1, with 7 bases matching TRBD1. J gave up 1 base and V 4 bases, and 10 bases lay outside the gene matches. The CDR3 runs to 16 residues. Per the germline V gene, CDR1 is SGDLS and CDR2 is YYNGEE. The CDR3 bases are TGTGCCAGCAGCTTCGGAACAGGGGAACGGAACACTGAAGCTTTCTTT. It translates to CASSFGTGERNTEAFF.

The chain joins TRBV6-5 to TRBJ1-1; D not certain. The V end lost 2 bases, the J end lost 3 bases, and 7 bases lay between the germline ends. Per the germline V gene, CDR1 is MNHEY and CDR2 is SVGAGI. This CDR3 spans 13 amino acids. The CDR3 DNA sequence: TGTGCCAGCAGTTACAACAGAGACACTGAAGCTTTCTTT. This sequence encodes CASSYNRDTEAFF.

The chain employs TRBV12-5 and TRBJ1-2, with D possibly TRBD1 on 6 matching bases. CDR1 and CDR2 (germline): LGHNT, FRNRAP. CDR3 size: 16 residues. Between the trimmed V and J ends, which lost 0 bases and 4 bases, there was a span of 15 bases. The CDR3 loop reads CASGLVLQGSRYGYTF. CDR3 DNA sequence: TGTGCTAGTGGTTTGGTCCTACAGGGTTCTCGCTATGGCTACACCTTC.

The chain employs TRBV6-6 and TRBJ2-7; possibly TRBD1 for D (7 bases). The CDR3 runs to 12 residues. Trimming shortened V by 11 bases and J by 2 bases, and 13 bases separated the two germline ends. The V gene's germline CDR1 is MNHNY and CDR2 SVGAGI (reference sequence). DNA of the CDR3: TGTGCCGGAGGGGACAGTACCTACGAGCAGTACTTC. It encodes CAGGDSTYEQYF.